The entry below describes one T cell receptor beta chain. Random hexamers were used to reverse transcribe about 0.45 to 1 ug of RNA. TCRdb reprocessed the immunoSEQ multiplex PCR reads via MiXCR and lists one record per CDR3 protein. The sample gives 150,000 to 200,000 distinct CDR3 sequences, around 94% of which show up once; about 0.13% is in the top ten. These data are taken from a study of CD8 T cells in Susac syndrome. The CDR3 sequence is 12 residues long. The sequence came from a human donor in good health. The sample consisted of CD4+ T cells from PBMCs. V gene TRBV21-1 combines with J gene TRBJ2-7. TRBV21-1 is a documented pseudogene. This CDR3 is CASSKERHEQYF. The CDR3 nucleotides are TGTGCCAGCAGCAAAGAGCGCCACGAGCAGTACTTC.